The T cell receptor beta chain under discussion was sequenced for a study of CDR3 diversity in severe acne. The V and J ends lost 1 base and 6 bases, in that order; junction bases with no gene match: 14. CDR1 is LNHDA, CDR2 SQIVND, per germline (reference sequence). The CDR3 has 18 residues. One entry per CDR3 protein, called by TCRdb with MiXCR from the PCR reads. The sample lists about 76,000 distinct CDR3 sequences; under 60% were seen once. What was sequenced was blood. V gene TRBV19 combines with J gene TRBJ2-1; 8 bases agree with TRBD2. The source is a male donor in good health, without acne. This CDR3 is CASSIGASSYGTSNEQFF. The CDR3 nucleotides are TGTGCCAGTAGTATAGGGGCCAGCAGCTACGGGACTAGCAATGAGCAGTTCTTC.